The 6 T cell receptor beta chains presented below share a single source sample, sequenced in a study of T cells in Graves' hyperthyroidism and ophthalmopathy. Template material for amplifying TCR beta CDR3 regions consisted of RNA transcripts. First-round RT-PCR of the TCR CDR3 relied on the HTBI primer set. TCRdb used MiXCR to reprocess the multiplex PCR reads, holding one entry per CDR3 protein. The sample consists of about 300,000 distinct CDR3 sequences, 10% to 15% of them appearing once. The sequenced material came from blood. These receptors were taken from a woman aged 25-40 years with Graves' hyperthyroidism that later progressed to Graves' ophthalmopathy.

To note about this clonotype: The junction does not match germline at one end; this may be a read error. The chain recombines TRBV6-1 with TRBJ2-7; no firm D call. CDR1 is MNHNS and CDR2 is SASEGT in the germline V gene. CDR3 length: 13 residues. The CDR3: CVSSEAGGYEQYF. The CDR3 DNA follows: TGTGTCAGCAGTGAAGCCGGCGGCTACGAGCAGTACTTC.

This clonotype was counted at least ten times. This chain connects TRBV20-1 to TRBJ2-3; possibly TRBD2 for D (6 bases). Per germline, CDR1 DFQATT and CDR2 SNEGSKA (reference sequence). V lost 1 base to trimming and J lost 7 bases, with 24 bases between them. The CDR3 has 17 amino acids. CDR3 coding DNA: TGCAGTGCTAGAGGGGCGTCTTGGGAGGCGGGGAAAAATACGCAGTATTTT. Its protein is CSARGASWEAGKNTQYF.

This clonotype was seen at least ten times. The gene calls are TRBV6-1 and TRBJ1-1; 7 bases agree with TRBD1. The V gene's germline CDR1 is MNHNS and CDR2 SASEGT. The ends lost 5 bases at V and 0 bases at J; junction bases unmatched: 9. The CDR3 consists of 16 residues. CDR3 amino acids: CASSWSRGELNTEAFF. The CDR3 region has the DNA TGTGCCAGCAGTTGGTCCAGGGGGGAGTTGAACACTGAAGCTTTCTTT.

CDR3 sequence: CASSLAGKYNSPLHF. The CDR3 DNA reads TGTGCCAGCAGCTTGGCGGGAAAATATAATTCACCCCTCCACTTT. This chain uses TRBV5-6 with TRBJ1-6; D uncertain. The germline V and J ends were trimmed by 0 bases and 4 bases, with 8 bases remaining between them. Germline lookup yields CDR1 SGHDT and CDR2 YYEEEE. CDR3 length: 15 residues. Variable domain in full (rest from reference TRBV5-6 and TRBJ1-6): DAGVTQSPTHLIKTRGQQVTLRCSPKSGHDTVSWYQQALGQGPQFIFQYYEEEERQRGNFPDRFSGHQFPNYSSELNVNALLLGDSALYLCASSLAGKYNSPLHFGNGTRLTVT.

This clonotype was counted at least ten times. The rearrangement uses TRBV30 and TRBJ2-2; D remains unclear. The V gene lost 2 bases and the J gene lost 3 bases, with 13 bases spanning the gap. The CDR3 has 15 residues. Germline values: CDR1 GTSNPN, CDR2 SVGIG (reference sequence). CDR3 sequence (DNA): TGTGCCTGGAGTTTTTGGCGGAGTGACACCGGGGAGCTGTTTTTT. Translated: CAWSFWRSDTGELFF.

This chain joins TRBV7-4 and TRBJ1-5; D ambiguous. The CDR3 length is 15 residues. Trimming took off 6 bases at V and 0 bases at J, with 12 bases between the two ends. The germline CDR1 and CDR2 sequences are SGHVT and SQSDAQ. The chain's CDR3 is CASRRAFLSNQPQHF. The CDR3 DNA reads TGTGCCAGCAGACGGGCATTTCTTAGCAATCAGCCCCAGCATTTT.